One and the same sample provided the 11 T cell receptor beta chains below, sequenced in a study of shared T cell receptors in the human thymus. The repertoire was sequenced with immunoSEQ multiplex PCR; TCRdb's copy has only in-frame clones and lacks some. The sample includes around 730,000 clones, approximately 85% seen only once; the top ten take 0.008% to 0.011%. Another study also made use of these data, one on human thymus T cells.

Sequenced input: thymocytes. These receptors were collected from a girl in the first two years of life with a congenital heart defect.

The rearrangement uses TRBV11-2 and TRBJ1-6, with D hard to call. Germline CDR1 and CDR2: SGHAT and FQNNGV. The V end lost 1 base, the J end lost 0 bases, and 16 bases lay between the germline ends. The CDR3 is 19 amino acids. The CDR3 region has the DNA TGTGCCAGCAGCTTAGGTAGAACCGCGAGGAGCTCCTATAATTCACCCCTCCACTTT. Its translation: CASSLGRTARSSYNSPLHF. The whole variable domain, filled in from reference TRBV11-2 and TRBJ1-6, reads EAGVAQSPRYKIIEKRQSVAFWCNPISGHATLYWYQQILGQGPKLLIQFQNNGVVDDSQLPKDRFSAERLKGVDSTLKIQPAKLEDSAVYLCASSLGRTARSSYNSPLHFGNGTRLTVT.

The chain joins TRBV6-1 to TRBJ1-2; D is perhaps TRBD1 (5 bases). The V and J ends lost 7 bases and 4 bases respectively, with 19 bases between them. Germline assignment: CDR1 MNHNS and CDR2 SASEGT. The CDR3 sequence is 15 residues long. The CDR3 region has the DNA TGTGCCAGCACCATAAGGACCGGGGGGATCTATGGCTACACCTTC. It translates to CASTIRTGGIYGYTF.

The chain links TRBV5-1 to TRBJ1-4; D is perhaps TRBD1 (6 bases). Germline assignment: CDR1 SGHRS and CDR2 YFSETQ. V lost 5 bases to trimming and J lost 0 bases, with 14 bases between them. This CDR3 is 16 amino acids long. The CDR3 DNA reads as TGCGCCAGCAGAGACAGGATCGCACCAACTAATGAAAAACTGTTTTTT. This gives the protein CASRDRIAPTNEKLFF.

The DNA for the CDR3 is TGTGCCAGCAGAAACAGGGGGCAAATCCCCGAGCAGTACTTC. Residues: CASRNRGQIPEQYF. V and J are TRBV27 and TRBJ2-7; 9 nucleotides align to TRBD1. The germline V gene has CDR1 MNHEY and CDR2 SMNVEV (reference sequence). Unmatched junction bases numbered 9, after V lost 6 bases and J lost 6 bases. The CDR3 has 14 amino acids.

The chain combines TRBV6-1 with TRBJ1-1, with unresolved D. The V and J ends lost 2 bases and 0 bases respectively, with 16 bases between them. The germline gives CDR1 MNHNS, CDR2 SASEGT. This CDR3 has 17 residues. The CDR3 coding sequence is TGTGCCAGCAGTGAATTCGGCGGAGCGGTTATGAACACTGAAGCTTTCTTT. It encodes CASSEFGGAVMNTEAFF.

V is TRBV6-1 and J is TRBJ1-1; the D gene is possibly TRBD1 (6 bases). This CDR3 comprises 16 residues. Germline CDR1 and CDR2: MNHNS and SASEGT. V was shortened by 2 bases and J by 2 bases, with 15 bases between the two germline ends. DNA for the CDR3: TGTGCCAGCAGTGAATCGGGAGGGGGTTTCAACACTGAAGCTTTCTTT. Its translation is CASSESGGGFNTEAFF.

CDR3 DNA sequence: TGTGCCTGGAGTGTGGGCTGGCTCTCTGGAAACACCATATATTTT. Residues: CAWSVGWLSGNTIYF. The rearrangement links TRBV30 to TRBJ1-3; D gene unclear. Germline-derived CDR1 and CDR2 are GTSNPN and SVGIG (reference sequence). Trimming took 0 bases from V and 0 from J, leaving 9 bases between them. The CDR3 has 15 amino acids. The whole variable domain, filled in from reference TRBV30 and TRBJ1-3, reads SQTIHQWPATLVQPVGSPLSLECTVEGTSNPNLYWYRQAAGRGLQLLFYSVGIGQISSEVPQNLSASRPQDRQFILSSKKLLLSDSGFYLCAWSVGWLSGNTIYFGEGSWLTVV.

The chain links TRBV4-3 to TRBJ1-1, with D possibly being TRBD1 (5 bases). V was cut by 0 bases and J by 3 bases, with 17 bases left in between. The CDR3 is 17 residues long. The germline gives CDR1 LGHNA, CDR2 YSLEER. The CDR3 is CASSQDRRGSVDTEAFF. The DNA for the CDR3 is TGCGCCAGCAGCCAAGATCGTCGGGGGAGTGTGGACACTGAAGCTTTCTTT.

The chain carries TRBV4-1 and TRBJ1-1; 9 positions agree with TRBD1. J gave up 1 base and V 4 bases, and 13 bases lay outside the gene matches. CDR3 size: 18 residues. Germline assignment: CDR1 MGHRA and CDR2 YSYEKL. The CDR3 sequence is CASSRLITGTGKNTEAFF. Written as DNA, the CDR3 is TGCGCCAGCAGCCGACTTATCACCGGGACAGGGAAGAACACTGAAGCTTTCTTT.

This clone came up a few times. The genes are TRBV5-6 and TRBJ2-1, with D possibly being TRBD2 (7 bases). Germline values: CDR1 SGHDT, CDR2 YYEEEE. With 0 bases removed from V and 5 bases from J, the gap between germline ends came to 21 bases. This CDR3 spans 18 amino acids. CDR3 nucleotide sequence: TGTGCCAGCAGCTTGGAGGGGGGGCCCTACCGAATACACAATGAGCAGTTCTTC. It yields the protein CASSLEGGPYRIHNEQFF.

The gene calls are TRBV4-3 and TRBJ2-5; 12 bases line up with TRBD1. The J call may be incorrect, as the DNA end agrees better with TRBJ2-7. The length of the CDR3 is 15 residues. Germline CDR1 LGHNA, CDR2 YSLEER. Here the CDR3 DNA reads TGCGCCAGCAGCCAGGGGGACAGGGGGCCTTACGAGCAGTACTTC. This gives the protein CASSQGDRGPYEQYF.